The clone carrying this T cell receptor beta chain was picked up many times. RNA transcripts served as template for amplifying TCR beta CDR3 sequences. In the first round, RT-PCR was carried out with HTBI primers, and a multiplex PCR formed the second round. TCRdb re-called the multiplex PCR reads through MiXCR, storing one row per CDR3 protein. The data contain 400,000 to 500,000 distinct CDR3 sequences, 21% of them singletons. These data come from a study of Graves' ophthalmopathy and Graves' hyperthyroidism. The V gene's germline CDR1 is SEHNR and CDR2 FQNEAQ (reference sequence). The CDR3 runs to 14 residues. V was shortened by 3 bases and J by 7 bases, with 15 bases between the two germline ends.

This chain links TRBV7-9 with TRBJ1-2; D is perhaps TRBD1 (5 bases). The clonotype originates from a woman younger than 30 with stable Graves' hyperthyroidism. Sequenced material: peripheral blood. For the CDR3, the DNA is TGTGCCAGCAGCTTCGATAGGTGGGGGGTTGGCTACACCTTC. The encoded protein is CASSFDRWGVGYTF.